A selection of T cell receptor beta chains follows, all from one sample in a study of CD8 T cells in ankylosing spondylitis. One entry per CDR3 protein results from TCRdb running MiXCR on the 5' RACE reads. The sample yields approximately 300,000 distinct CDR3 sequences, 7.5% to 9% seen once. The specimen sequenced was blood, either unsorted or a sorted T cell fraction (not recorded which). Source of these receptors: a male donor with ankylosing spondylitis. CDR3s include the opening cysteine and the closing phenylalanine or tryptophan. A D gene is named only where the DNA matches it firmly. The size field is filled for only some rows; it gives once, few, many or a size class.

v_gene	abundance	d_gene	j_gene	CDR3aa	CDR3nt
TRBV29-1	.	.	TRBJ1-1	CSGRDTSNTEAFF	TGCAGCGGTCGGGACACCTCGAACACTGAAGCTTTCTTT
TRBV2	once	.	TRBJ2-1	CASSEGWDEQFF	TGTGCCAGCAGTGAAGGTTGGGATGAGCAGTTCTTC
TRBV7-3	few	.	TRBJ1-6	CASSLMPGQNSPLHF	TGTGCCAGCAGCTTAATGCCGGGACAAAATTCACCCCTCCACTTT
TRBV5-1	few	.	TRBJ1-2	CASSLDPGRVNYGYTF	TGCGCCAGCAGCTTGGACCCGGGTCGGGTCAACTATGGCTACACCTTC
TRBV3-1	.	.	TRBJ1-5	CASGSGSNQPQHF	TGTGCCAGCGGCTCAGGGAGCAATCAGCCCCAGCATTTT
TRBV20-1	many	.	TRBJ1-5	CSARGGNQPQHF	TGCAGTGCTAGAGGGGGAAATCAGCCCCAGCATTTT
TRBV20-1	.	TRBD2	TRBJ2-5	CSARDTSGSPLNEETQYF	TGCAGTGCTAGAGATACTAGCGGGAGCCCTCTAAACGAAGAGACCCAGTACTTC
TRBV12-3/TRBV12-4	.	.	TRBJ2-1	CASSLPLGLANRYNEQFF	TGTGCCAGCAGCCTCCCCCTGGGGCTAGCGAATCGCTACAATGAGCAGTTCTTC
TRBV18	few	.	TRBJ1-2	CASSLAPTANYGYTF	TGTGCCAGCTCACTCGCCCCGACAGCTAACTATGGCTACACCTTC
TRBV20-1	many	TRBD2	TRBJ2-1	CSATTSGSNEQFF	TGCAGTGCCACGACTAGCGGGAGTAATGAGCAGTTCTTC
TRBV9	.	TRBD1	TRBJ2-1	CASSVVDRGMGEQFF	TGTGCCAGCAGCGTCGTGGACAGGGGGATGGGAGAGCAGTTCTTC
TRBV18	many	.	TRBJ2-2	CASSKGPYNTGELFF	TGTGCCAGCTCTAAGGGTCCATATAACACCGGGGAGCTGTTTTTT
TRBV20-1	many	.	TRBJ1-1	CSARAVMGRLNTEAFF	TGCAGTGCTAGAGCCGTAATGGGCAGACTGAACACTGAAGCTTTCTTT
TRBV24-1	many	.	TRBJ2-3	CATSSLSTDTQYF	TGTGCCACCAGTTCATTGAGCACAGATACGCAGTATTTT
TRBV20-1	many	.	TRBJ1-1	CSAPPGTLGNTEAFF	TGCAGTGCTCCGCCCGGGACTCTAGGAAACACTGAAGCTTTCTTT
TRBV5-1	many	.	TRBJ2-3	CASSLRPRQGTDTQYF	TGCGCCAGCAGCTTGAGGCCCCGCCAGGGCACAGATACGCAGTATTTT
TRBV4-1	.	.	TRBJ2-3	CASSPRAYGADTQYF	TGCGCCAGCAGCCCCCGGGCCTATGGCGCAGATACGCAGTATTTT
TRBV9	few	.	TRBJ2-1	CASSVVQGSYNEQFF	TGTGCCAGCAGCGTAGTTCAGGGGTCCTACAATGAGCAGTTCTTC
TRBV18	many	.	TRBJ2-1	CASSPRSRITYNEQFF	TGTGCCAGCTCCCCTCGGAGCCGCATAACCTACAATGAGCAGTTCTTC
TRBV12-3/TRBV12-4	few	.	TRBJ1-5	CASSSRTTHNSNQPQHF	TGTGCCAGCAGTTCGAGGACAACACACAATAGCAATCAGCCCCAGCATTTT
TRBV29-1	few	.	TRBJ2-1	CSVEETDTDEQFF	TGCAGCGTTGAAGAAACAGATACGGATGAGCAGTTCTTC
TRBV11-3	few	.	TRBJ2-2	CASSLNSLHTGELFF	TGTGCCAGCAGCTTGAACAGCCTCCACACCGGGGAGCTGTTTTTT
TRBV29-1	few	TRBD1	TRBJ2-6	CSVEVLGRTGNSGANVLTF	TGCAGCGTTGAAGTTTTAGGACGGACAGGGAACTCTGGGGCCAACGTCCTGACTTTC
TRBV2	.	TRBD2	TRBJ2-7	CASWGTSGEISYEQYF	TGTGCCAGCTGGGGGACTAGCGGGGAAATTTCCTACGAGCAGTACTTC
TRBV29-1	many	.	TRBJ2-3	CSVEAGRGAEDTQYF	TGCAGCGTGGAAGCGGGTCGGGGGGCTGAAGATACGCAGTATTTT
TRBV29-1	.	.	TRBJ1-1	CSANSERGRNTEAFF	TGCAGCGCAAATTCGGAGCGCGGCCGGAACACTGAAGCTTTCTTT
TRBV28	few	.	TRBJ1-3	CASGHQGVSSGNTIYF	TGTGCCAGCGGGCATCAAGGAGTTAGCTCTGGAAACACCATATATTTT
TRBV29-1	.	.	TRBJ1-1	CSVRGDTEAFF	TGCAGCGTTCGGGGGGACACTGAAGCTTTCTTT